The present T cell receptor (beta chain) was sequenced within a study of beta chain features in type 1 diabetes. Notes on the study in general: There was a possibility that cDNA sequencing over-represented cells with high TCR expression. Fewer insertions but more deletions were seen at VDJ junctions in type 1 diabetes patients.

Germline loops: CDR1 SGHRS, CDR2 YFSETQ. The junction had 11 bases not matched to a gene; V was cut back by 4 bases and J by 4 bases. The CDR3 extends over 16 amino acids. It was via CD45RO/CCR7/CD25/CD127/CD95/CD27 that CD4+ naive, central memory, regulatory and stem cell-like memory cells were sorted. As for this clone: Its antigen remains unidentified.

Investigators reverse transcribed all isolated RNA, so they sequenced expressed TCRB transcripts. Sequencing was performed with immunoSEQ multiplex PCR; in TCRdb, only in-frame clones are kept and a portion is missing. The table has hundreds of thousands of clones, 10% to 12% seen once. This chain links TRBV5-1 with TRBJ2-5; TRBD1 aligns across 9 bases. Sequencing was done on a sample of naive CD4+ T cells from blood. This receptor was obtained from a woman younger than 30 in good health. CDR3 loop: CASSLFNPTGGETQYF. The CDR3 DNA reads TGCGCCAGCAGCCTCTTTAATCCGACAGGGGGAGAGACCCAGTACTTC. The full variable domain, rest sourced from reference TRBV5-1 and TRBJ2-5, is KAGVTQTPRYLIKTRGQQVTLSCSPISGHRSVSWYQQTPGQGLQFLFEYFSETQRNKGNFPGRFSGRQFSNSRSEMNVSTLELGDSALYLCASSLFNPTGGETQYFGPGTRLLVL.